This T cell receptor beta chain was sequenced in a study of cytomegalovirus exposure and HLA in healthy donors. About the study: Counted in an early data release were tens of millions of unique TCRs from HLA-typed donors. Caucasian-associated ancestry cluster membership applied to less than 85% of about 370 genotyped donors.

Losses at the gene ends were 6 bases for V and 2 bases for J; bases not matched to a gene: 13. Germline CDR1 MNHEY, CDR2 SMNVEV (reference sequence). The CDR3 contains 16 residues. PCR primers comprised 60 Vbeta and 13 Jbeta primers. TCRdb's copy holds only in-frame clones and misses some; the assay was immunoSEQ multiplex PCR. The sample lists 80,000 or so clones, around three quarters occurring once. Study-wide results and limits: Most TCR sequences were uncommon, yet certain public TCRs appeared in many donors.

With respect to this clone: Its antigen is not identified.

The J gene is TRBJ2-7, the V gene TRBV27, with 7 bases identical to TRBD1. The sequenced sample consisted of PBMCs. The clonotype comes from a male donor in good health and CMV-seropositive. The CDR3 DNA reads as TGTGCCAGCAGAGATCCGGCGAAGGGGGCACCCTACGAGCAGTACTTC. Translation: CASRDPAKGAPYEQYF.